This is a list of T cell receptor beta chains from one sample in a study of human versus mouse CDR3 diversity and MHC coevolution. Sequenced by immunoSEQ multiplex PCR; TCRdb stores in-frame clones only, minus some. The sample consists of 50,000 to 65,000 clones, approximately 94% of them appearing once. Sequences were obtained from naive CD4+ T cells from blood. The receptor source for this set is a person aged 55 to 70 in good health. The CDR3 runs from the conserved cysteine through the conserved F or W. D genes are given only for firm matches. Clone size appears in some rows only: once, few, many, or a class for an expanded clone.

clone size: NA
V gene: TRBV29-1
J gene: TRBJ2-5
D gene: TRBD2
CDR3 protein: CSGSGGQETQYF
CDR3 DNA: TGCAGTGGTAGCGGGGGCCAAGAGACCCAGTACTTC

clone size: few
V gene: TRBV14
J gene: TRBJ2-1
D gene: NA
CDR3 protein: CASSPNRVGEQFF
CDR3 DNA: TGTGCCAGCAGCCCTAACAGGGTAGGTGAGCAGTTCTTC

clone size: once
V gene: TRBV5-1
J gene: TRBJ2-6
D gene: TRBD2
CDR3 protein: CASSPQGGSGANVLTF
CDR3 DNA: TGCGCCAGCAGCCCGCAGGGAGGGTCCGGGGCCAACGTCCTGACTTTC

clone size: NA
V gene: TRBV6-4
J gene: TRBJ2-3
D gene: NA
CDR3 protein: CASSTWGEADTQYF
CDR3 DNA: TGTGCCAGTTCAACCTGGGGAGAGGCAGATACGCAGTATTTT

clone size: NA
V gene: TRBV27
J gene: TRBJ1-1
D gene: NA
CDR3 protein: CASSLRSGSRAEAFF
CDR3 DNA: TGTGCCAGCAGTTTACGGTCGGGGTCTAGGGCTGAAGCTTTCTTT

clone size: NA
V gene: TRBV18
J gene: TRBJ2-5
D gene: TRBD2
CDR3 protein: CASSQSTSGTETQYF
CDR3 DNA: TGTGCCAGCTCGCAATCGACTAGCGGGACGGAGACCCAGTACTTC

clone size: NA
V gene: TRBV29-1
J gene: TRBJ1-1
D gene: TRBD1
CDR3 protein: CSVRRGLGTEAFF
CDR3 DNA: TGCAGCGTTCGCAGGGGGCTGGGGACTGAAGCTTTCTTT

clone size: NA
V gene: TRBV7-9
J gene: TRBJ2-3
D gene: NA
CDR3 protein: CASSPNTSTDTQYF
CDR3 DNA: TGTGCCAGCAGCCCTAATACTAGCACAGATACGCAGTATTTT

clone size: once
V gene: TRBV10-3
J gene: TRBJ2-7
D gene: TRBD2
CDR3 protein: CAISESLAGGSSYEQYF
CDR3 DNA: TGTGCCATCAGTGAGTCCCTAGCGGGAGGGAGCTCCTACGAGCAGTACTTC

clone size: NA
V gene: TRBV29-1
J gene: TRBJ2-3
D gene: TRBD1
CDR3 protein: CSVGTGVPDTQYF
CDR3 DNA: TGCAGCGTTGGAACAGGGGTTCCAGATACGCAGTATTTT

clone size: NA
V gene: TRBV7-8
J gene: TRBJ2-3
D gene: NA
CDR3 protein: CASSPLVSTDTQYF
CDR3 DNA: TGTGCCAGCAGCCCTCTTGTCTCCACAGATACGCAGTATTTT

clone size: few
V gene: TRBV21-1
J gene: TRBJ2-1
D gene: NA
CDR3 protein: CASSKGGTDNEQFF
CDR3 DNA: TGTGCCAGCAGCAAAGGGGGGACAGACAATGAGCAGTTCTTC

clone size: NA
V gene: TRBV27
J gene: TRBJ2-3
D gene: TRBD2
CDR3 protein: CASSLGGGRGTDTQYF
CDR3 DNA: TGTGCCAGCAGTTTAGGCGGCGGGAGAGGCACAGATACGCAGTATTTT

clone size: once
V gene: TRBV5-4
J gene: TRBJ1-2
D gene: TRBD1
CDR3 protein: CASSLAQGIDYGYTF
CDR3 DNA: TGTGCCAGCAGCTTGGCACAGGGGATCGACTATGGCTACACCTTC

clone size: NA
V gene: TRBV14
J gene: TRBJ1-4
D gene: TRBD1
CDR3 protein: CASSRTGGLEKLFF
CDR3 DNA: TGTGCCAGCAGCCGGACAGGGGGCCTTGAAAAACTGTTTTTT

clone size: NA
V gene: TRBV6-6
J gene: TRBJ2-1
D gene: NA
CDR3 protein: CASSNQSPYNEQFF
CDR3 DNA: TGTGCCAGCAGTAATCAGTCTCCCTACAATGAGCAGTTCTTC

clone size: NA
V gene: TRBV12-5
J gene: TRBJ1-4
D gene: TRBD1
CDR3 protein: CASGLVQGAREKLFF
CDR3 DNA: TGTGCTAGTGGTTTGGTACAGGGGGCAAGGGAAAAACTGTTTTTT

clone size: once
V gene: TRBV10-3
J gene: TRBJ2-7
D gene: TRBD1
CDR3 protein: CAISESPGTGDEQYF
CDR3 DNA: TGTGCCATCAGTGAGTCGCCTGGGACAGGGGACGAGCAGTACTTC

clone size: NA
V gene: TRBV18
J gene: TRBJ2-2
D gene: NA
CDR3 protein: CASSPSPTIQDTGELFF
CDR3 DNA: TGTGCCAGCTCACCTTCCCCGACCATACAGGACACCGGGGAGCTGTTTTTT

clone size: NA
V gene: TRBV5-4
J gene: TRBJ2-1
D gene: TRBD2
CDR3 protein: CASTPGGTRLSEQFF
CDR3 DNA: TGTGCCAGCACACCTGGAGGGACTAGATTATCCGAGCAGTTCTTC

clone size: once
V gene: TRBV9
J gene: TRBJ1-1
D gene: NA
CDR3 protein: CASSVGAGANTEAFF
CDR3 DNA: TGTGCCAGCAGCGTAGGCGCGGGGGCGAACACTGAAGCTTTCTTT

clone size: NA
V gene: TRBV19
J gene: TRBJ2-3
D gene: TRBD2
CDR3 protein: CASSPSVGGGTDTQYF
CDR3 DNA: TGTGCCAGTAGCCCCTCGGTGGGGGGGGGCACAGATACGCAGTATTTT

clone size: once
V gene: TRBV5-4
J gene: TRBJ2-3
D gene: TRBD2
CDR3 protein: CASSSGLASTDTQYF
CDR3 DNA: TGTGCCAGCAGCTCGGGACTAGCGAGCACAGATACGCAGTATTTT

clone size: NA
V gene: TRBV5-4
J gene: TRBJ2-2
D gene: TRBD2
CDR3 protein: CASSPRGGTTNGELFF
CDR3 DNA: TGTGCCAGCAGCCCCCGGGGGGGGACTACAAACGGGGAGCTGTTTTTT

clone size: few
V gene: TRBV7-9
J gene: TRBJ2-3
D gene: NA
CDR3 protein: CASSSFNGGVDTQYF
CDR3 DNA: TGTGCCAGCAGCTCTTTTAACGGGGGAGTAGATACGCAGTATTTT

clone size: NA
V gene: TRBV20-1
J gene: TRBJ1-2
D gene: NA
CDR3 protein: CSAAGGGGYTF
CDR3 DNA: TGCAGTGCTGCCGGGGGTGGGGGCTACACCTTC